The 27 T cell receptor beta chains given below trace back to one sample, sequenced in a study of OX40 agonist ivuxolimab in advanced cancers. Sequencing was performed with immunoSEQ multiplex PCR; in TCRdb, only in-frame clones are kept and a portion is missing. The sample contains tens of thousands of clones, just under 90% of which appear only once. This material consisted of CD4+ or CD8+ T cells sorted from blood, taken in a trial of the OX40 agonist ivuxolimab. The receptor source for this set is an adult with an advanced solid tumor such as melanoma, head and neck, liver or kidney cancer.

The genes are TRBV5-8 and TRBJ1-5, with 9 bases matching TRBD1. The J segment lost 5 bases and the V segment lost 0 bases, leaving 3 bases of the junction unmatched. Germline V CDR1 and CDR2: SGHTS, YDEGEE. CDR3 size: 15 residues. CDR3 amino acids: CASSLGTGVDQPQHF. The CDR3 DNA reads as TGTGCCAGCAGCTTGGGGACAGGGGTCGATCAGCCCCAGCATTTT.

The chain employs TRBV11-3 and TRBJ2-7; TRBD1 agrees at 9 bases. With V trimmed by 5 bases and J by 5 bases, 4 bases remained unmatched. Germline V gene data show CDR1 as SGHNT and CDR2 as YENEEA. The CDR3 extends over 13 amino acids. The CDR3 DNA reads TGTGCCAGCAGCGCGGACAGGGGCAACGAGCAGTACTTC. It translates to CASSADRGNEQYF.

This clone was detected once. CDR3 bases: TGTGCCAGCAGCCTCGGGCCGATGAACACTGAAGCTTTCTTT. Residues: CASSLGPMNTEAFF. V is TRBV9 and J is TRBJ1-1; no reliable D call. CDR1 and CDR2 from the germline V gene are SGDLS and YYNGEE. The CDR3 contains 14 residues. The ends were cut back, 4 bases at V and 0 bases at J, with 10 bases in the middle.

This clone has a single count. The rearrangement uses TRBV9 and TRBJ2-7; tentative D call: TRBD2 (6 bases). Germline loops: CDR1 SGDLS, CDR2 YYNGEE. Deletions cut 0 bases from V and 2 bases from J, with 9 bases between. The length of the CDR3 is 14 residues. The CDR3 coding sequence is TGTGCCAGCAGCGTAGCGGGAGTCGCCTACGAGCAGTACTTC. This sequence encodes CASSVAGVAYEQYF. The full variable domain, rest sourced from reference TRBV9 and TRBJ2-7, is DSGVTQTPKHLITATGQRVTLRCSPRSGDLSVYWYQQSLDQGLQFLIQYYNGEERAKGNILERFSAQQFPDLHSELNLSSLELGDSALYFCASSVAGVAYEQYFGPGTRLTVT.

This sequence joins TRBV19 and TRBJ1-6, with no clear D. The V end lost 6 bases, the J end lost 9 bases, and 18 bases lay between the germline ends. This CDR3 comprises 15 residues. Germline-derived CDR1 and CDR2 are LNHDA and SQIVND (reference sequence). The CDR3 DNA reads TGTGCCAGTAGGGAACTACAGATCCCGCTTTCACCCCTCCACTTT. This sequence encodes CASRELQIPLSPLHF. The complete variable domain, with remaining parts taken from reference TRBV19 and TRBJ1-6, reads DGGITQSPKYLFRKEGQNVTLSCEQNLNHDAMYWYRQDPGQGLRLIYYSQIVNDFQKGDIAEGYSVSREKKESFPLTVTSAQKNPTAFYLCASRELQIPLSPLHFGNGTRLTVT.

A single count supports this clone. The CDR3 spells CASSEAPPGSLNIQYF. The CDR3 DNA follows: TGTGCCAGCAGTGAAGCCCCTCCAGGGTCACTAAACATTCAGTACTTC. The V gene is TRBV6-1, the J gene TRBJ2-4, with a weak D call TRBD1 (5 bases). CDR3 length equals 16 residues. Trimming removed 0 bases at V and 6 bases at J, with 15 bases between. Germline V CDR1 and CDR2: MNHNS, SASEGT.

V gene TRBV18 combines with J gene TRBJ2-1; possible D gene TRBD1, 6 bases. V lost 6 bases, J lost 0 bases, and 18 bases lay in between. The CDR3 runs 17 residues. In germline, CDR1 is KGHSH, CDR2 LQKENI. This CDR3 reads CASSRNKQGGSYNEQFF. For the CDR3, the DNA is TGTGCCAGCTCCCGAAACAAACAGGGTGGCTCCTACAATGAGCAGTTCTTC.

V is TRBV19 and J is TRBJ2-2, with D unclear. The CDR3 has 15 residues. Trimming cost V 6 bases and J 0 bases, with 11 bases left between them. Germline V gives CDR1 LNHDA, CDR2 SQIVND (reference sequence). The CDR3 spells CASSEQPANTGELFF. In DNA form, the CDR3 reads TGTGCCAGTAGCGAACAGCCCGCGAACACCGGGGAGCTGTTTTTT.

This chain joins TRBV6-5 and TRBJ1-2, with 7 bases lining up with TRBD1. Unmatched junction bases numbered 2, after V lost 0 bases and J lost 4 bases. The germline CDR1 and CDR2 sequences are MNHEY and SVGAGI. This CDR3 comprises 14 residues. The CDR3, as DNA: TGTGCCAGCAGTTACTCAGGGGGCACCTATGGCTACACCTTC. This sequence encodes CASSYSGGTYGYTF.

The rearrangement uses TRBV18 and TRBJ2-7; tentatively, D is TRBD1 (6 bases). There are 14 residues in the CDR3. The V end lost 2 bases, the J end lost 6 bases, and 14 bases lay between the germline ends. Looked up from germline, CDR1 is KGHSH and CDR2 is LQKENI. CDR3 coding DNA: TGTGCCAGCTCACCAGGGGACAAGGTGAGCGAGCAGTACTTC. Translating gives CASSPGDKVSEQYF.

The V and J genes are TRBV7-3 and TRBJ2-1; TRBD2 matches at 9 bases. Germline values: CDR1 SGHTA, CDR2 FQGTGA. Trimming removed 4 bases from V and 7 bases from J; junction bases left unmatched: 8. The CDR3 contains 15 residues. The CDR3 here is CASSSTSGAGNEQFF. CDR3 in DNA: TGTGCCAGCAGCTCGACTAGCGGAGCGGGTAATGAGCAGTTCTTC.

This chain joins TRBV10-3 and TRBJ2-5; the match to TRBD2 covers 8 bases. CDR1 ENHRY and CDR2 SYGVKD come from the germline V gene. The CDR3 is 17 amino acids. V lost 2 bases and J lost 5; bases outside the gene matches: 13. The CDR3, as DNA: TGTGCCATCAGTGAGACAATAGGACTAGCAGGGTTGGAGACCCAGTACTTC. Protein: CAISETIGLAGLETQYF.

The chain combines TRBV14 with TRBJ1-4; D call uncertain. Germline CDR1 is SGHDN and CDR2 is FVKESK. This CDR3 spans 15 amino acids. V was shortened by 1 base and J by 5 bases, with 11 bases between the two germline ends. The CDR3 DNA is TGTGCCAGCAGCCAAGTTCTCGGGATAAATGAAAAACTGTTTTTT. It codes for CASSQVLGINEKLFF.

The rearrangement uses TRBV6-5 and TRBJ2-7; 10 nucleotides agree with TRBD1. Germline assignment: CDR1 MNHEY and CDR2 SVGAGI. The CDR3 is 14 amino acids. With 4 bases clipped from V and 4 bases from J, the junction kept 4 bases outside the gene matches. The DNA for the CDR3 is TGTGCCAGCAGTTCCGGGACAGGGGTTTACGAGCAGTACTTC. Translation gives CASSSGTGVYEQYF.

This clone was seen a single time. The V and J genes are TRBV7-2 and TRBJ1-5; D possibly corresponds to TRBD1 (5 bases). Germline loops: CDR1 SGHTA, CDR2 FQGNSA. Trimming removed 1 base at V and 1 base at J, with 11 bases between. This CDR3 is built from 16 residues. The CDR3, as DNA: TGTGCCAGCAGCTTAGTGGCGGGGGAAAGCAATCAGCCCCAGCATTTT. Its protein product is CASSLVAGESNQPQHF. The complete variable domain, with remaining parts taken from reference TRBV7-2 and TRBJ1-5, reads GAGVSQSPSNKVTEKGKDVELRCDPISGHTALYWYRQSLGQGLEFLIYFQGNSAPDKSGLPSDRFSAERTGGSVSTLTIQRTQQEDSAVYLCASSLVAGESNQPQHFGDGTRLSIL.

The gene calls are TRBV6-6 and TRBJ1-2; 11 nucleotides match TRBD1. The CDR3 runs 16 residues. Unmatched junction bases numbered 17, after V lost 10 bases and J lost 7 bases. Germline CDR1 is MNHNY and CDR2 is SVGAGI (reference sequence). CDR3 DNA sequence: TGTGCCACAGCGTCCGGGGACAGGGGGTTTGTCTCTGGCTACACCTTC. Its protein product is CATASGDRGFVSGYTF.

This chain links TRBV15 with TRBJ1-2; D is possibly TRBD1 (6 bases). The germline V gene encodes CDR1 LNHNV and CDR2 YYDKDF (reference sequence). Trimming removed 3 bases from V and 4 bases from J, with 15 bases in between. This CDR3 contains 15 residues. The CDR3 reads CATSSGTLGGYGYTF. The CDR3 DNA sequence: TGTGCCACCAGCAGTGGGACACTGGGGGGCTATGGCTACACCTTC.

The chain combines TRBV18 with TRBJ1-1; D might be TRBD1 (6 bases). Germline CDR1 KGHSH, CDR2 LQKENI. The V and J ends lost 3 bases and 1 base respectively, with 9 bases between them. The CDR3 loop spans 14 amino acids. The CDR3 is CASSPGQKNTEAFF. The DNA of the CDR3 is TGTGCCAGCTCACCCGGACAGAAGAACACTGAAGCTTTCTTT.

V and J are TRBV2 and TRBJ1-3; possibly TRBD1 for D (5 bases). Germline loops: CDR1 SNHLY, CDR2 FYNNEI. The ends were cut back, 6 bases at V and 0 bases at J, with 9 bases in the middle. The CDR3 is made up of 14 amino acids. CDR3 region: CASRGGNSGNTIYF. The CDR3, as DNA: TGTGCCAGCAGGGGGGGAAACTCTGGAAACACCATATATTTT.

V usage is TRBV30 and J usage is TRBJ2-5, with 11 nucleotides matching TRBD2. CDR1 is GTSNPN and CDR2 is SVGIG in the germline V gene (reference sequence). The V and J ends lost 2 bases and 7 bases, in that order; junction bases with no gene match: 12. The CDR3 length is 16 residues. This CDR3 reads CAWSRGTSGGRGTQYF. The CDR3 coding sequence is TGTGCCTGGAGTCGGGGGACTAGCGGCGGTCGAGGGACCCAGTACTTC.

In this sample, this clone turned up once. This chain links TRBV5-4 with TRBJ1-6; no clear D. CDR1 SGHNT and CDR2 YYREEE come from the germline V gene (reference sequence). This CDR3 spans 14 amino acids. V lost 3 bases to trimming and J lost 14 bases, with 18 bases between them. The DNA of the CDR3 is TGTGCCAGCAGCTCGACGGGTTCTCCAAACGCCCTCCACTTT. Encoded protein: CASSSTGSPNALHF.

This clone was counted once. This chain uses TRBV4-2 with TRBJ1-4; unclear D gene. Germline CDR1 and CDR2: LGHNA and YNFKEQ. Trimming removed 2 bases at V and 7 bases at J, with 17 bases between. This CDR3 is 16 amino acids long. The CDR3 spells CASSQNWGSGSEKLFF. The DNA for the CDR3 is TGTGCCAGCAGCCAAAATTGGGGTTCAGGCAGTGAAAAACTGTTTTTT.

CDR3 loop: CASSSWTGLTEAFF. The CDR3 coding sequence is TGTGCCAGCAGTTCGTGGACAGGGCTGACTGAAGCTTTCTTT. The chain is built from TRBV5-5 and TRBJ1-1; TRBD1 matches 8 bases. Germline CDR1 and CDR2: SGHKS and YYEKEE (reference sequence). The CDR3 is 14 amino acids. The V segment lost 5 bases and the J segment 5 bases; nucleotides outside the gene matches: 8.

The chain links TRBV4-1 to TRBJ1-1, with D perhaps matching TRBD1 (6 bases). The CDR3 is made up of 13 amino acids. Trimming pared 4 bases from V and 3 bases from J, leaving 9 bases between. Looked up from germline, CDR1 is MGHRA and CDR2 is YSYEKL. The CDR3 is CASSLNRDTEAFF. For the CDR3, the DNA is TGCGCCAGCAGCCTTAACAGGGACACTGAAGCTTTCTTT.

This rearrangement joins TRBV6-1 to TRBJ2-2, with D perhaps TRBD2 (7 bases). Trimming took off 6 bases at V and 5 bases at J, with 16 bases between the two ends. The CDR3 is made up of 15 amino acids. Germline V lookup: CDR1 MNHNS, CDR2 SASEGT. CDR3 amino acids: CASSHGGRETGELFF. CDR3 in DNA: TGTGCCAGCAGCCACGGGGGGCGGGAGACCGGGGAGCTGTTTTTT.

The chain is built from TRBV5-6 and TRBJ2-3, with 7 bases fitting TRBD1. Germline loops: CDR1 SGHDT, CDR2 YYEEEE. After removal of 5 bases from V and 4 bases from J, the junction contained 10 bases not matched to a gene. CDR3 size: 15 residues. In nucleotides, the CDR3 is TGTGCCAGCAGGGCCAGGGGGAAGAGCGCAGATACGCAGTATTTT. Translating gives CASRARGKSADTQYF.

V is TRBV28 and J is TRBJ2-1; the match to TRBD2 covers 8 bases. CDR3 length: 15 amino acids. CDR1 MDHEN and CDR2 SYDVKM come from the germline V gene. V shed 2 bases and J 8 bases; nucleotides not matched to a gene: 8. The CDR3 region is CASSLPSGRSDEQFF. CDR3 DNA sequence: TGTGCCAGCAGTTTACCCAGCGGGAGAAGCGATGAGCAGTTCTTC.